These T cell receptor beta chains were read from a single sample in a study of OX40 agonist ivuxolimab in advanced cancers. The data were produced by immunoSEQ multiplex PCR, yet TCRdb's version contains in-frame clones alone and is incomplete. Of about 66,000 clones detected, around 82% appear once; the ten largest clones hold 4.4%. Material: CD4+ or CD8+ T cells sorted from blood, obtained in a trial of the OX40 agonist ivuxolimab. These receptors were obtained from an adult with an advanced solid tumor such as melanoma, head and neck, liver or kidney cancer. Each CDR3 is given with its conserved first and last residue. A D gene is named only where the DNA matches it firmly. Part of the rows lack a size; the others show once, few, many or a class for expanded clones.

clone_size	v_call	d_call	j_call	cdr3_aa	cdr3_nt
-	TRBV7-9	-	TRBJ1-1	CASSLVVGYTEAFF	TGTGCCAGCAGCTTAGTAGTCGGGTATACTGAAGCTTTCTTT
-	TRBV7-1	-	TRBJ1-2	CASSQAEDYGYTF	TGTGCCAGCAGCCAAGCTGAGGACTATGGCTACACCTTC
-	TRBV18	-	TRBJ1-2	CASSRDIRNPDYGYTF	TGTGCCAGCTCGCGGGACATTCGTAATCCTGACTATGGCTACACCTTC
-	TRBV5-1	-	TRBJ1-6	CASGTGDQPPLHF	TGCGCCAGTGGAACAGGTGATCAACCACCCCTCCACTTT
-	TRBV29-1	-	TRBJ1-1	CSARGGVTEAFF	TGCAGCGCCCGTGGCGGGGTCACTGAAGCTTTCTTT
-	TRBV29-1	-	TRBJ1-2	CSVELGGARGYTF	TGCAGCGTTGAATTAGGGGGGGCGCGAGGCTACACCTTC
-	TRBV5-4	-	TRBJ2-3	CASSSHRETQYF	TGTGCCAGCAGCTCACACAGGGAGACGCAGTATTTT
-	TRBV18	-	TRBJ1-1	CASSPGQNTEAFF	TGTGCCAGCTCACCGGGACAGAACACTGAAGCTTTCTTT
-	TRBV6-6	-	TRBJ1-6	CAARQEINNSPLHF	TGTGCCGCCCGACAGGAGATTAACAATTCACCCCTCCACTTT
-	TRBV4-1	-	TRBJ1-1	CASSQDAQGDIGAFF	TGCGCCAGCAGCCAAGATGCGCAGGGCGACATTGGAGCTTTCTTT
-	TRBV7-3	-	TRBJ2-3	CASSSFFTDTQYF	TGTGCCAGCAGCTCCTTTTTCACAGATACGCAGTATTTT
few	TRBV7-9	TRBD1	TRBJ1-5	CASSQGQGRNQPQHF	TGTGCCAGCAGCCAAGGACAGGGACGAAATCAGCCCCAGCATTTT
once	TRBV28	TRBD2	TRBJ2-5	CASQLAGGPGRETQYF	TGTGCCAGCCAACTAGCGGGGGGTCCAGGACGGGAGACCCAGTACTTC
once	TRBV7-3	-	TRBJ1-1	CASSLNPGDNTEAFF	TGTGCCAGCAGCTTAAATCCCGGTGATAACACTGAAGCTTTCTTT
-	TRBV4-2	TRBD1	TRBJ1-2	CASSRQQGEDYGYTF	TGTGCCAGCAGCCGGCAACAGGGGGAGGACTATGGCTACACCTTC
-	TRBV11-2	-	TRBJ1-5	CASSLGAGVEPQHF	TGTGCCAGCAGCTTAGGGGCTGGGGTGGAGCCCCAGCATTTT
once	TRBV9	TRBD2	TRBJ2-5	CASSVGSLAGVGETQYF	TGTGCCAGCAGCGTAGGGTCCCTAGCGGGGGTGGGGGAGACCCAGTACTTC
-	TRBV7-6	-	TRBJ2-1	CASTPQGSTYNEQFF	TGTGCCAGCACTCCTCAGGGGAGCACCTACAATGAGCAGTTCTTC
-	TRBV5-1	-	TRBJ2-7	CASSLSGQGGHEQYF	TGCGCCAGCAGCTTGAGCGGTCAGGGCGGTCACGAGCAGTACTTC
-	TRBV5-4	-	TRBJ1-5	CASSLGGSNQPQHF	TGTGCCAGCAGCTTGGGGGGTTCCAATCAGCCCCAGCATTTT
-	TRBV7-2	-	TRBJ2-7	CASSLVSQGGKYEQYF	TGTGCCAGCAGCTTAGTATCGCAGGGGGGGAAGTACGAGCAGTACTTC
-	TRBV7-2	-	TRBJ1-2	CASSLAVGRNYGYTF	TGTGCCAGCAGCTTAGCGGTCGGCAGAAACTATGGCTACACCTTC
few	TRBV5-4	-	TRBJ2-2	CASSLWAGELFF	TGTGCCAGCAGCTTGTGGGCCGGGGAGCTGTTTTTT
-	TRBV19	TRBD1	TRBJ1-2	CASREGQGDGYTF	TGTGCCAGTAGGGAAGGACAGGGGGATGGCTACACCTTC
-	TRBV6-1	-	TRBJ2-1	CASRPDRSQINEQFF	TGTGCCAGCAGACCCGACAGGTCTCAGATCAATGAGCAGTTCTTC
-	TRBV2	-	TRBJ2-1	CASSVDPPSSYNEQFF	TGTGCCAGCAGTGTTGATCCACCTAGCTCCTACAATGAGCAGTTCTTC
-	TRBV6-6	-	TRBJ1-6	CASHGGRDNSPLHF	TGTGCCAGCCACGGGGGCCGAGATAATTCACCCCTCCACTTT
-	TRBV5-4	-	TRBJ2-1	CASSLQTGPTNEQFF	TGTGCCAGCAGCTTGCAGACAGGTCCTACCAATGAGCAGTTCTTC
-	TRBV7-9	-	TRBJ1-4	CASSLANPEKLFF	TGTGCCAGCAGCTTAGCGAACCCCGAAAAACTGTTTTTT
-	TRBV5-5	-	TRBJ2-3	CASSLEVLTDTQYF	TGTGCCAGCAGCTTGGAGGTTCTGACAGATACGCAGTATTTT
-	TRBV5-8	-	TRBJ1-2	CASSSSDRNLNYGYTF	TGTGCCAGCAGCTCCTCCGACAGGAACCTAAACTATGGCTACACCTTC
-	TRBV27	-	TRBJ2-3	CASSFTTADTQYF	TGTGCCAGCAGTTTTACCACCGCAGATACGCAGTATTTT
-	TRBV6-1	-	TRBJ1-2	CASSRTFVDGGYTF	TGTGCCAGCAGCCGAACATTCGTTGATGGTGGCTACACCTTC
-	TRBV19	-	TRBJ2-5	CASSIDSFQETQYF	TGTGCCAGTAGTATCGACAGTTTTCAAGAGACCCAGTACTTC
-	TRBV6-5	-	TRBJ2-7	CASSYRGPGAKYEQYF	TGTGCCAGCAGTTACCGTGGTCCGGGCGCGAAGTACGAGCAGTACTTC
-	TRBV5-1	TRBD2	TRBJ2-5	CASPGLAGGGETQYF	TGCGCCAGCCCGGGACTAGCGGGGGGCGGAGAGACCCAGTACTTC
once	TRBV18	-	TRBJ1-5	CASSPETGKQPQHF	TGTGCCAGCTCACCAGAAACAGGGAAACAGCCCCAGCATTTT
-	TRBV5-4	-	TRBJ2-3	CASSLDGGPGTDTQYF	TGTGCCAGCAGCTTGGACGGGGGACCTGGCACAGATACGCAGTATTTT
-	TRBV2	TRBD1	TRBJ1-6	CASNLRQGSNSPLHF	TGTGCCAGCAATTTAAGACAGGGGAGCAATTCACCCCTCCACTTT
-	TRBV4-1	-	TRBJ2-1	CASSQQLRHEQFF	TGCGCCAGCAGCCAACAGCTGCGTCATGAGCAGTTCTTC
-	TRBV5-1	-	TRBJ2-7	CASSGAGDLREQYF	TGCGCCAGCAGCGGGGCAGGGGACTTACGTGAGCAGTACTTC
-	TRBV18	TRBD1	TRBJ2-5	CASSRLLRDRQETQYF	TGTGCCAGCTCACGACTCCTCCGGGACAGGCAAGAGACCCAGTACTTC
-	TRBV6-1	-	TRBJ1-5	CASTTTYGQPQHF	TGTGCCAGCACCACGACCTACGGGCAGCCCCAGCATTTT
-	TRBV5-4	TRBD1	TRBJ2-1	CASSFGRQGQYNEQFF	TGTGCCAGCAGCTTCGGACGACAGGGCCAATACAATGAGCAGTTCTTC
-	TRBV5-1	-	TRBJ2-7	CASQAINSYEQYF	TGCGCCAGCCAGGCAATAAACTCCTACGAGCAGTACTTC
-	TRBV19	-	TRBJ2-3	CASSLEGAGDTQYF	TGTGCCAGTAGTTTGGAGGGGGCGGGGGATACGCAGTATTTT
-	TRBV6-5	TRBD2	TRBJ2-3	CASSYMLAGDTQYF	TGTGCCAGCAGTTACATGCTAGCGGGGGATACGCAGTATTTT
-	TRBV28	-	TRBJ1-5	CASSLRSSRQPQHF	TGTGCCAGCAGTCTAAGAAGTTCACGGCAGCCCCAGCATTTT
-	TRBV18	-	TRBJ1-6	CASSPPGINSPLHF	TGTGCCAGCTCACCACCGGGAATTAATTCACCCCTCCACTTT
-	TRBV27	-	TRBJ2-7	CASSLGGEQYF	TGTGCCAGCAGTTTAGGGGGCGAGCAGTACTTC
-	TRBV5-1	-	TRBJ1-1	CASSLAGSGTEAFF	TGCGCCAGCAGCTTGGCCGGGTCGGGGACTGAAGCTTTCTTT
-	TRBV4-3	-	TRBJ2-7	CASSQDPQGWGEQYF	TGCGCCAGCAGCCAAGATCCCCAGGGGTGGGGCGAGCAGTACTTC
-	TRBV29-1	TRBD2	TRBJ2-5	CSGILAGGRGTQYF	TGCAGCGGTATCCTAGCGGGGGGACGGGGGACCCAGTACTTC
-	TRBV6-5	TRBD1	TRBJ1-1	CASGGQGNTEAFF	TGTGCCAGCGGGGGACAGGGTAACACTGAAGCTTTCTTT
few	TRBV4-1	TRBD1	TRBJ1-4	CASSQVLNRGSSGEKLFF	TGCGCCAGCAGCCAGGTATTGAACAGGGGATCGAGTGGTGAAAAACTGTTTTTT
-	TRBV7-9	TRBD1	TRBJ1-6	CASSLGDRASPLHF	TGTGCCAGCAGCTTAGGGGACAGGGCTTCACCCCTCCACTTT